This paragraph covers one T cell receptor beta chain sequence. Next came a second PCR, run for about 6 to 12 cycles, which used a sample-barcoded 5' primer along with a J-beta primer mix. From the 5' RACE reads, TCRdb called clonotypes with MiXCR, one entry per CDR3 protein. The repertoire includes nearly 1 million distinct CDR3 sequences, roughly 51% of them detected once, and 20% to 25% sits in the top ten. The J segment lost 0 bases and the V segment lost 0 bases, leaving 6 bases of the junction unmatched. This CDR3 has 16 residues. Germline assignment: CDR1 DFQATT and CDR2 SNEGSKA (reference sequence). This record comes from a study of blood T cells in healthy people across ages.

This receptor was obtained from a woman aged 55-69 years in good health. The sample taken for sequencing was blood. The genes are TRBV20-1 and TRBJ2-3, with 7 bases aligning to TRBD2. In DNA, the CDR3 is TGCAGTGCTAGAGAACCGGGACTAACTAGCACAGATACGCAGTATTTT. This translates into CSAREPGLTSTDTQYF.